This TCR beta chain stems from a study of T cell responses to AZD1222 COVID-19 vaccine. Worth noting for this clone: Its antigen is still unknown.

Study-wide results and caveats: Spike-specific TCR breadth rose after two AZD1222 doses, and depth rose as well. Females made up more of the donors, who were largely white British, and clonal diversity may have come out too low.

The CDR3 has 14 amino acids. Germline CDR1 is LNHDA and CDR2 is SQIVND (reference sequence). V lost 1 base and J lost 7, with 10 bases in between. Assay used: immunoSEQ multiplex PCR; TCRdb lists only in-frame clones, some missing. The sample has under 150,000 clones, roughly 93% seen once; the top ten hold around 1.8%. The receptor was isolated from an adult who received the AZD1222 COVID-19 vaccine. The sample here was peripheral blood, taken 28 days after the second AZD1222 dose. This chain connects TRBV19 to TRBJ1-4; a possible D gene is TRBD1 (6 bases). CDR3 sequence: CASSIAGVTEKLFF. Here the CDR3 DNA reads TGTGCCAGTAGTATAGCAGGGGTCACTGAAAAACTGTTTTTT.